The T cell receptor (beta chain) under discussion was sequenced for a study of metastatic and nonmetastatic thyroid tumors. Study summary: Where malignant and benign thyroid patients were concerned, repertoires were compared across blood and tumor or nodule tissue. Study-level points and caveats: Within blood and tumor, benign nodules reportedly had significantly lower TCR beta diversity than malignant thyroid tumors did.

CDR3 size: 16 residues. The germline V gene encodes CDR1 SGHTS and CDR2 YDEGEE. V dropped 2 bases and J dropped 6; count of bases not matched to a gene: 5. On this clone itself: No antigen is known for it.

Original data processing: The study built a papillary thyroid cancer distant-metastasis classifier from CDR3 differences across clinicopathological groups. TCRdb recomputed clones from the PCR reads via MiXCR. The V and J calls, along with clone size, are taken from TCRdb and not from the paper's own processing. The repertoire has 14,000 to 15,000 clones, more than 20% of them found once; the top ten carry approximately 8%. The entire patient cohort was treatment-naive prior to thyroid surgery. The chain combines TRBV5-8 with TRBJ2-1, with TRBD2 matching over 13 bases. The sequenced material came from tumor tissue. This clonotype was obtained from a female donor with papillary thyroid cancer or a benign thyroid nodule (not recorded which). Some clones in this sample may be carry-over from other donors' samples. The CDR3: CASSFLTSGGSNEQFF. The DNA of the CDR3 is TGTGCCAGCAGCTTCCTGACTAGCGGGGGGTCCAATGAGCAGTTCTTC.